A selection of T cell receptor beta chains follows, all from one sample in a study of radiation and T cells in renal cell carcinoma. The assay was immunoSEQ multiplex PCR, and TCRdb's table has in-frame clones only and misses some. This sample yields 70,000 to 100,000 clones, of which 82% are seen a single time; roughly 7% belongs to the top ten. The sample consisted of blood, taken from a patient whose treatment included radiotherapy and nephrectomy. These receptors were collected from a man aged 55 to 70 with renal cell carcinoma. Both conserved end residues are part of each CDR3. The D gene is left open where the match is weak. Rows may omit the clone size; those that give it use once, few, many or a size class.

>NA|NA|TRBV11-2|TRBJ2-1
CASSASPYFSYNEQFF
TGTGCCAGTAGCGCAAGTCCATACTTCTCCTACAATGAGCAGTTCTTC
>NA|NA|TRBV5-1|TRBJ2-2
CASSLQSTGELFF
TGCGCCAGCAGCTTGCAGAGCACCGGGGAGCTGTTTTTT
>TRBD2|NA|TRBV7-8|TRBJ2-1
CASSLWWGSGSQSSYNEQFF
TGTGCCAGCAGCCTCTGGTGGGGTAGCGGGAGCCAAAGCTCCTACAATGAGCAGTTCTTC
>TRBD1|few|TRBV18|TRBJ1-1
CASSPSGTGRRGTEAFF
TGTGCCAGCTCACCCTCCGGGACAGGGAGAAGAGGGACTGAAGCTTTCTTT
>NA|NA|TRBV10-3|TRBJ2-2
CAISESLGTGELFF
TGTGCCATCAGTGAGTCGCTGGGGACCGGGGAGCTGTTTTTT
>TRBD1|NA|TRBV7-9|TRBJ2-7
CASSLVGTGPDEQYF
TGTGCCAGCAGCTTAGTCGGGACAGGGCCGGACGAGCAGTACTTC
>NA|NA|TRBV6-5|TRBJ2-5
CASSLGWGRPKETQYF
TGTGCCAGCAGTTTAGGCTGGGGCAGGCCCAAAGAGACCCAGTACTTC
>NA|NA|TRBV6-1|TRBJ2-2
CASSELAGNTGELFF
TGTGCCAGCAGTGAACTGGCCGGCAATACCGGGGAGCTGTTTTTT
>TRBD1|NA|TRBV6-6|TRBJ2-1
CASSLQGEGTYNEQFF
TGTGCCAGCAGTCTCCAGGGGGAAGGCACCTACAATGAGCAGTTCTTC
>NA|NA|TRBV19|TRBJ2-6
CASTGTRVGSGANVLTF
TGTGCCAGTACAGGAACCAGGGTGGGATCTGGGGCCAACGTCCTGACTTTC
>TRBD2|NA|TRBV4-3|TRBJ2-3
CASSQASLTAGATDTQYF
TGCGCCAGCAGCCAAGCATCTCTTACAGCGGGGGCCACAGATACGCAGTATTTT
>NA|NA|TRBV4-3|TRBJ2-1
CASSQGGGPSYNEQFF
TGCGCCAGCAGCCAGGGGGGTGGTCCCTCCTACAATGAGCAGTTCTTC
>NA|NA|TRBV2|TRBJ1-1
CASSVVRGNTEAFF
TGTGCCAGCAGTGTGGTACGGGGGAACACTGAAGCTTTCTTT
>TRBD2|NA|TRBV7-2|TRBJ2-1
CASSLALAGERYEQFF
TGTGCCAGCAGCTTAGCCCTAGCGGGAGAACGGTATGAGCAGTTCTTC
>TRBD2|NA|TRBV27|TRBJ2-7
CASSLSTSGRYYEQYF
TGTGCCAGCAGTTTATCTACTAGCGGGAGGTACTACGAGCAGTACTTC
>TRBD2|NA|TRBV6-1|TRBJ2-3
CASSGGLAGRINTQYF
TGTGCCAGCAGTGGCGGACTAGCGGGACGCATAAATACGCAGTATTTT
>NA|NA|TRBV11-2|TRBJ2-2
CASSSPHGPNTGELFF
TGTGCCAGCAGCTCCCCCCACGGACCGAACACCGGGGAGCTGTTTTTT
>NA|NA|TRBV6-4|TRBJ2-5
CASSDSLRRTVQETQYF
TGTGCCAGCAGTGACTCCTTGAGAAGAACAGTTCAAGAGACCCAGTACTTC
>TRBD1|NA|TRBV6-6|TRBJ1-2
CASSPGTGTYGYTF
TGTGCCAGCAGTCCCGGGACAGGGACCTATGGCTACACCTTC
>TRBD1|NA|TRBV18|TRBJ2-1
CASSPDRANEQFF
TGTGCCAGCTCACCGGACAGGGCGAATGAGCAGTTCTTC
>TRBD1|NA|TRBV2|TRBJ1-2
CASSDSGGGYGYTF
TGTGCCAGCAGTGACTCAGGGGGTGGCTATGGCTACACCTTC
>NA|NA|TRBV7-2|TRBJ2-2
CASSYRAEGGELFF
TGTGCCAGCAGCTACAGGGCAGAGGGCGGGGAGCTGTTTTTT
>TRBD2|NA|TRBV27|TRBJ2-2
CASSGAGGTGELFF
TGTGCCAGCAGTGGCGCGGGGGGCACCGGGGAGCTGTTTTTT
>TRBD2|NA|TRBV11-1|TRBJ2-3
CASSLTGGTTDTQYF
TGTGCCAGCAGCTTAACGGGAGGGACCACAGATACGCAGTATTTT
>NA|NA|TRBV2|TRBJ2-4
CASSLEGLLAKNIQYF
TGTGCCAGCAGCCTAGAGGGGCTTTTAGCCAAAAACATTCAGTACTTC
>NA|NA|TRBV9|TRBJ1-3
CASSGDGNTIYF
TGTGCCAGCAGCGGAGACGGAAACACCATATATTTT
>NA|few|TRBV27|TRBJ1-4
CASTRVPNEKLFF
TGTGCCAGCACACGAGTCCCTAATGAAAAACTGTTTTTT
>NA|NA|TRBV29-1|TRBJ2-5
CSVERGETQYF
TGCAGCGTTGAGCGCGGGGAGACCCAGTACTTC
>NA|once|TRBV14|TRBJ2-5
CASSQVRQETQYF
TGTGCCAGCAGCCAAGTCAGACAAGAGACCCAGTACTTC
>NA|once|TRBV5-5|TRBJ2-7
CASSSLTATYEQYF
TGTGCCAGCAGCTCCCTGACAGCTACCTACGAGCAGTACTTC
>TRBD1|few|TRBV11-2|TRBJ2-7
CASSFGTGTYEQYF
TGTGCCAGCAGCTTCGGGACAGGGACCTACGAGCAGTACTTC
>NA|NA|TRBV21-1|TRBJ2-7
CASSKGVSYEQYF
TGTGCCAGCAGCAAAGGGGTTTCTTACGAGCAGTACTTC
>NA|NA|TRBV23-1|TRBJ2-4
CASSQKGGAISKNIQYF
TGCGCCAGCAGTCAAAAGGGGGGGGCGATCTCCAAAAACATTCAGTACTTC
>NA|NA|TRBV11-2|TRBJ1-1
CASSQKLAFF
TGTGCCAGCAGCCAAAAGTTGGCTTTCTTT
>NA|NA|TRBV6-5|TRBJ2-7
CASSSPIDEQYF
TGTGCCAGCAGTTCCCCCATCGACGAGCAGTACTTC
>NA|NA|TRBV5-6|TRBJ1-1
CASSFGAGRGTEAFF
TGTGCCAGCAGCTTTGGGGCAGGGCGAGGGACTGAAGCTTTCTTT
>NA|NA|TRBV30|TRBJ2-7
CAWSVYGPPYEQYF
TGTGCCTGGAGTGTATATGGACCCCCCTACGAGCAGTACTTC
>NA|NA|TRBV28|TRBJ1-2
CASQAANYGYTF
TGTGCCAGCCAGGCGGCTAACTATGGCTACACCTTC
>NA|NA|TRBV11-3|TRBJ2-1
CASRRSGSYNEQFF
TGTGCCAGCAGACGTAGCGGCTCCTACAATGAGCAGTTCTTC
>TRBD1|NA|TRBV6-5|TRBJ1-1
CASKWRQGRYTEAFF
TGTGCCAGCAAATGGCGACAGGGGAGGTACACTGAAGCTTTCTTT
>NA|few|TRBV27|TRBJ1-1
CASSPPRSTEAFF
TGTGCCAGCAGTCCACCCAGGAGCACTGAAGCTTTCTTT
>TRBD1|NA|TRBV5-1|TRBJ1-1
CASSFRGQNTEAFF
TGCGCCAGCAGCTTCAGGGGGCAGAACACTGAAGCTTTCTTT
>NA|NA|TRBV2|TRBJ1-2
CASRRQGLNYGYTF
TGTGCCAGCAGGAGGCAGGGGCTTAACTATGGCTACACCTTC
>NA|NA|TRBV6-1|TRBJ2-7
CASKGSSTYEQYF
TGTGCCAGCAAGGGGAGCTCGACCTACGAGCAGTACTTC
>NA|once|TRBV9|TRBJ2-3
CASSVEADSTDTQYF
TGTGCCAGCAGCGTAGAGGCTGACAGCACAGATACGCAGTATTTT
>NA|NA|TRBV28|TRBJ1-3
CASRGQGQTSSGNTIYF
TGTGCCAGCAGGGGTCAAGGGCAGACCAGCTCTGGAAACACCATATATTTT
>TRBD1|NA|TRBV7-6|TRBJ1-4
CASSLGGQSSKLFF
TGTGCCAGCAGCTTAGGGGGACAGTCTTCAAAACTGTTTTTT
>NA|NA|TRBV6-6|TRBJ1-5
CASSYDGGRFQPQHF
TGTGCCAGCAGTTACGACGGGGGGCGATTTCAGCCCCAGCATTTT
>NA|NA|TRBV9|TRBJ2-7
CASSVGLGNYEQYF
TGTGCCAGCAGCGTAGGGTTGGGGAACTACGAGCAGTACTTC
>TRBD2|NA|TRBV6-1|TRBJ2-7
CASSVLAGGRYEQYF
TGTGCCAGCAGTGTACTAGCGGGAGGGAGGTACGAGCAGTACTTC
>NA|NA|TRBV5-8|TRBJ1-2
CASSLRPGTGPRYGYTF
TGTGCCAGCAGCTTACGTCCCGGGACCGGCCCCCGCTATGGCTACACCTTC
>NA|NA|TRBV27|TRBJ2-7
CASSLAGRSYEQYF
TGTGCCAGCAGTTTAGCGGGCCGCTCCTACGAGCAGTACTTC
>TRBD1|NA|TRBV2|TRBJ1-3
CASGQATGGGNTIYF
TGTGCCAGCGGACAGGCAACTGGGGGAGGAAACACCATATATTTT
>NA|NA|TRBV15|TRBJ2-1
CASRGPLSVNEQFF
TGTGCCTCACGGGGGCCCTTATCGGTCAATGAGCAGTTCTTC
>NA|NA|TRBV7-9|TRBJ1-5
CASSLTNSNQPQHF
TGTGCCAGCAGCTTAACGAATAGCAATCAGCCCCAGCATTTT
>NA|NA|TRBV30|TRBJ1-4
CAWREANEKLFF
TGTGCCTGGAGGGAGGCCAATGAAAAACTGTTTTTT
>NA|NA|TRBV7-4|TRBJ1-5
CASSPRRQTKAPQHF
TGTGCCAGCAGCCCCCGGCGACAGACCAAAGCGCCCCAGCATTTT
>NA|NA|TRBV6-5|TRBJ2-5
CASSQGGQETQYF
TGTGCCAGCAGTCAGGGGGGTCAAGAGACCCAGTACTTC
>NA|NA|TRBV14|TRBJ2-2
CASSQAGFTGELFF
TGTGCCAGCAGCCAAGCCGGTTTTACCGGGGAGCTGTTTTTT